The rows below give T cell receptor beta chains drawn from one sample of a study of blood T cell repertoires in COVID-19. Here immunoSEQ multiplex PCR was the method, and the copy in TCRdb shows in-frame clones only, minus some. The data show under 350,000 clones, over 75% seen once. The sequencing sample was made of peripheral blood. All receptors come from a woman aged 30 to 39 with COVID-19, enrolled during active disease. The CDR3 runs from the conserved cysteine through the conserved F or W. D genes are given only for firm matches. Expanded clones are given a class, and other clones once, few, many or no size at all.

j_gene	d_gene	v_gene	abundance	CDR3nt	CDR3aa
TRBJ2-6	.	TRBV28	once	TGTGCCAGCAGTCTGTACAGGGTGGCTGGGGCCAACATCCTGACTTTC	CASSLYRVAGANILTF
TRBJ1-1	TRBD1	TRBV2	.	TGTGCCAGCACCCGGGACAGGGGGAGCACTGAAGCTTTCTTT	CASTRDRGSTEAFF
TRBJ1-1	.	TRBV11-2	.	TGTGCCAGCAGCTATTCCGGGGAGGACACTGAAGCTTTCTTT	CASSYSGEDTEAFF
TRBJ2-2	.	TRBV29-1	.	TGCAGCGTTGTTCTTGCGCGACAGAACACCGGGGAGCTGTTTTTT	CSVVLARQNTGELFF
TRBJ1-5	TRBD1	TRBV6-1	.	TGTGCCAGCAGTGAGGGGACAGGGTACCAGCCCCAGCATTTT	CASSEGTGYQPQHF
TRBJ2-2	.	TRBV5-1	.	TGCGCCAGCAGCTTGGCCGTCTCGAACACCGGGGAGCTGTTTTTT	CASSLAVSNTGELFF
TRBJ2-3	.	TRBV20-1	.	TGCAGTGCCCTACGCGGAGATACGCAGTATTTT	CSALRGDTQYF
TRBJ1-5	.	TRBV6-5	.	TGTGCCAGCAGCACAGATTTTAATCAGCCCCAGCATTTT	CASSTDFNQPQHF
TRBJ2-1	.	TRBV4-1	.	TGCGCCAGCAGCCCCCAAGAGAGGGCCCACTCCTACAATGAGCAGTTCTTC	CASSPQERAHSYNEQFF
TRBJ1-6	TRBD1	TRBV28	.	TGTGCCAGCAGTACGGGACAGCTATATAATTCACCCCTCCACTTT	CASSTGQLYNSPLHF
TRBJ1-6	TRBD1	TRBV5-5	.	TGTGCCAGCAGCTTTTCGGACAGGGATTCACCCCTCCACTTT	CASSFSDRDSPLHF
TRBJ1-5	TRBD1	TRBV30	.	TGTGCCTGGAGTCTAGGACAGGGGGCAGGACAGCCCCAGCATTTT	CAWSLGQGAGQPQHF
TRBJ1-5	TRBD1	TRBV28	.	TGTGCCAGCAGTTTGGGACAGGGGATGCCCCAGCATTTT	CASSLGQGMPQHF
TRBJ2-7	.	TRBV7-2	.	TGTGCCAGCAGCTTAGCTAGCCAGTCCTACGAGCAGTACTTC	CASSLASQSYEQYF
TRBJ2-2	.	TRBV5-6	.	TGTGCCAGCAGCTTCGGGGACGGGGAGCTGTTTTTT	CASSFGDGELFF
TRBJ1-4	.	TRBV2	.	TGTGCCGGGGGGGCAGAGACTAATGAAAAACTGTTTTTT	CAGGAETNEKLFF
TRBJ1-2	TRBD1	TRBV28	.	TGTGCCAGCAGTCATAAAACCCGGACAGGGGACACCTTC	CASSHKTRTGDTF
TRBJ1-2	TRBD1	TRBV5-4	.	TGTGCCAGCAGCTCGGGGACAGAAGATGGCTACACCTTC	CASSSGTEDGYTF
TRBJ1-2	.	TRBV29-1	.	TGCAGCGTTGAAGAACCAGGAAGCGGGGGCTACACCTTC	CSVEEPGSGGYTF
TRBJ1-2	.	TRBV4-3	.	TGCGCCAGCAGCCAAGATCAGACAGCTAACTATGGCTACACCTTC	CASSQDQTANYGYTF
TRBJ2-1	.	TRBV3-1/TRBV3-2	.	TGTGCCAGCAGCCAAGAGGTGGGGACATCGCAGTTCTTC	CASSQEVGTSQFF
TRBJ1-4	TRBD1	TRBV6-5	.	TGTGCCAGCAGGTTCATACAGGGGACTAATGAAAAACTGTTTTTT	CASRFIQGTNEKLFF
TRBJ1-1	.	TRBV6-5	.	TGTGCCAGCAGTCGACAGATTGCGAACACTGAAGCTTTCTTT	CASSRQIANTEAFF
TRBJ2-5	TRBD2	TRBV28	.	TGTGCCAGCAGGCCACCAAGCGGGAGGGCCAGGGGAGAGACCCAGTACTTC	CASRPPSGRARGETQYF
TRBJ2-3	TRBD2	TRBV28	.	TGTGCCAGCAGGACTAGCGGGAGGGTTCATACGCAGTATTTT	CASRTSGRVHTQYF
TRBJ1-2	.	TRBV12-3/TRBV12-4	.	TGTGCCAGCAGTTCTTCCCCGGGCTACACCTTC	CASSSSPGYTF
TRBJ1-2	.	TRBV7-2	.	TGTGCCAGCAGCTTAGAACGGTTAAACTATGGCTACACCTTC	CASSLERLNYGYTF
TRBJ2-7	TRBD2	TRBV19	.	TGTGCCAGTCGCCGTTCCTTAGCGGGGATATCCTACGAGCAGTACTTC	CASRRSLAGISYEQYF
TRBJ1-1	.	TRBV10-3	.	TGTGCCATCAGTGACCGGCAGGCTGAAGCTTTCTTT	CAISDRQAEAFF
TRBJ2-1	TRBD2	TRBV19	.	TGTGCCAGTAGTGGGACTAGCGGGAGTCCCTCCTACAATGAGCAGTTCTTC	CASSGTSGSPSYNEQFF
TRBJ2-1	TRBD2	TRBV10-3	.	TGTGCCTCCCTGATGATAGCGGGGAACAATGAGCAGTTCTTC	CASLMIAGNNEQFF
TRBJ1-5	TRBD1	TRBV6-5	.	TGTGCCAGCAGCACCGACAGGGCAAGAAATCAGCCCCAGCATTTT	CASSTDRARNQPQHF
TRBJ1-2	.	TRBV27	.	TGTGCCAGCAGCAGGGTGAACGGGTATGGCTACACCTTC	CASSRVNGYGYTF
TRBJ1-2	.	TRBV4-3	.	TGCGCCAGCAGCCAAGATCGTGGGGGCCTCTATGGCTACACCTTC	CASSQDRGGLYGYTF
TRBJ2-7	TRBD2	TRBV4-2	.	TGTGCCAGCAGCCAAGTGGGGAGGGAGTACGAGCAGTACTTC	CASSQVGREYEQYF
TRBJ1-2	TRBD1	TRBV7-9	.	TGTGCCAGCAGCTCCGGGACAGGAGAGAACTACACCTTC	CASSSGTGENYTF
TRBJ1-1	TRBD1	TRBV19	.	TGTGCCAGTAGTATACCTCTGACAGGGTCTGAAGCTTTCTTT	CASSIPLTGSEAFF
TRBJ1-6	.	TRBV19	few	TGTGCCAGTAGTATGCTAATGGATTCACCCCTCCACTTT	CASSMLMDSPLHF
TRBJ2-7	.	TRBV4-1	few	TGCGCCAGCAGCCAAGATGGGCAGGTTGGCGACGAGCAGTACTTC	CASSQDGQVGDEQYF
TRBJ1-5	TRBD1	TRBV5-8	.	TGTGCCAGCAGCTTGTTCGGGACAGGGTTCAATCAGCCCCAGCATTTT	CASSLFGTGFNQPQHF
TRBJ2-7	.	TRBV28	.	TGTGCCATCCGTCGAGGAGTCCGACCTTACGAGCAGTACTTC	CAIRRGVRPYEQYF
TRBJ1-2	.	TRBV28	once	TGTGCCAGCAGTTTACTCGGGGGCTATGGCTACACCTTC	CASSLLGGYGYTF
TRBJ2-3	TRBD1	TRBV19	.	TGTGCCAGTAGTGTTGGGACAGACTCTAGCACAGATACGCAGTATTTT	CASSVGTDSSTDTQYF
TRBJ2-1	TRBD1	TRBV27	.	TGTGCCAGCAGTAAAGGACAGGGCTGGGTCAATGAGCAGTTCTTC	CASSKGQGWVNEQFF
TRBJ2-4	TRBD2	TRBV6-1	.	TGTGCCAGCAGTGAAAACCCGGGGGGAGCGGGAGGGGCCAAAAACATTCAGTACTTC	CASSENPGGAGGAKNIQYF
TRBJ2-3	TRBD2	TRBV6-4	.	TGTGCCAGCAGTGAACTAGCGGGAGGTTGGGATACGCAGTATTTT	CASSELAGGWDTQYF